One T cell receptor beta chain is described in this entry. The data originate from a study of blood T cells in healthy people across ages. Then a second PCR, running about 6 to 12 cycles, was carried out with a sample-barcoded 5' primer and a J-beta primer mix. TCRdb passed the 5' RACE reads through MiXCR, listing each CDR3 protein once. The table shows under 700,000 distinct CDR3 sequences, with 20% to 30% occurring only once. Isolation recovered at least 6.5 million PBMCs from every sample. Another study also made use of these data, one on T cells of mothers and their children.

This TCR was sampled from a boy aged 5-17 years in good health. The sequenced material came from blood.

The CDR3 nucleotides are TGTGCCAGCAGCTCCTCAGGGGACCACACCTTC. It specifies CASSSSGDHTF. The chain recombines TRBV7-9 with TRBJ1-2; weak D call: TRBD1 (6 bases). Trimming left V 4 bases short and J 12 bases short, with 12 bases between. The CDR3 is 11 amino acids. Germline loops: CDR1 SEHNR, CDR2 FQNEAQ (reference sequence).